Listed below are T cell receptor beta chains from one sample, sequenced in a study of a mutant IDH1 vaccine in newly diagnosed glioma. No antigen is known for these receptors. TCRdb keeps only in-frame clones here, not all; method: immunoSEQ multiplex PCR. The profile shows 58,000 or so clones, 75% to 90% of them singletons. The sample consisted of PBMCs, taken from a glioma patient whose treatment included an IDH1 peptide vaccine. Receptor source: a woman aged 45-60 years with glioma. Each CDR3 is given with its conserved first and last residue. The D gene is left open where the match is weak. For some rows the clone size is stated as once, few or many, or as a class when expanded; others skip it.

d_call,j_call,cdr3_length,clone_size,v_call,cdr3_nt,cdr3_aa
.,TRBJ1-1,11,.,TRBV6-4,TGTGCCAGCAGGGTGGGTTTCCGGGCTTTCTTT,CASRVGFRAFF
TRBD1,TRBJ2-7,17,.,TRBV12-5,TGTGCTAGTGGTTTGGTACCCACGAGGCAGGGGGCGCACGAGCAGTACTTC,CASGLVPTRQGAHEQYF
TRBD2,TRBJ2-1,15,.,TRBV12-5,TGTGCTAGTGGTTTGAAGAGGGCGGGAGTTAATGAGCAGTTCTTC,CASGLKRAGVNEQFF
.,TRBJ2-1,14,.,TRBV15,TGTGCCACCAGCAGTCGGCAACAACCCGGGGAGCAGTTCTTC,CATSSRQQPGEQFF
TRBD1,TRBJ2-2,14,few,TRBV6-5,TGTGCCAGCAGTTACCGGGACAGCACCGGGGAGCTGTTTTTT,CASSYRDSTGELFF
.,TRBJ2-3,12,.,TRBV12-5,TGTGCTAGTGGTTTGGTGCGGGATACGCAGTATTTT,CASGLVRDTQYF
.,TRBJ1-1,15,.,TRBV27,TGTGCCAGCAGTTCCCTTGGACAGACCCCACCTGAAGCTTTCTTT,CASSSLGQTPPEAFF
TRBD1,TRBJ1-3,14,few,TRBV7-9,TGTGCCAGCAGCTCCGGGACAGGGGCAAACACCATATATTTT,CASSSGTGANTIYF
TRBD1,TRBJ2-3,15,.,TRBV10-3,TGTGCCATCAGCGAAACGACAGGGGGCGCAGATACGCAGTATTTT,CAISETTGGADTQYF
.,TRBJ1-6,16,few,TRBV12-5,TGTGCTAGTGGATTCGCGAGGGTAGGGAGTAATTCACCCCTCCACTTT,CASGFARVGSNSPLHF
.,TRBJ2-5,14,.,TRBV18,TGTGCCAGCTCACCACCGGGTAGTCCAGAGACCCAGTACTTC,CASSPPGSPETQYF
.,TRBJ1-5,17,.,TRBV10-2,TGCGCCAGCAGTGACATTAATCTTTACAGGGTAGGACAGCCCCAGCATTTT,CASSDINLYRVGQPQHF
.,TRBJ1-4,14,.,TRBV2,TGTGCCAGCAGTGGGCAGGTAGGGGGGACGGAACTGTTTTTT,CASSGQVGGTELFF
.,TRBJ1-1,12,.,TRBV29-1,TGCAGCGGGGGAGGACGGTACACTGAAGCTTTCTTT,CSGGGRYTEAFF
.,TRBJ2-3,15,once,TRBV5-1,TGCGCCAGCAGCTTGAGGGCTAGCCCCGGAGATACGCAGTATTTT,CASSLRASPGDTQYF
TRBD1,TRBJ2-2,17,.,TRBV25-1,TGTGCCAGCAGTACCCTCCTCAGGGGGCAGAACACCGGGGAGCTGTTTTTT,CASSTLLRGQNTGELFF
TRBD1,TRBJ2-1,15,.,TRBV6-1,TGTGCCAGTCGGCGAGGGACAGGGTTATCCAATGAGCAGTTCTTC,CASRRGTGLSNEQFF
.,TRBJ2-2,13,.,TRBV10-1,TGCGCCAGCAGTGAGACTAGGGCCGGGGAGCTGTTTTTT,CASSETRAGELFF
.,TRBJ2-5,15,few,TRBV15,TGTGCCACCAGCAGCAGGACACAAACCCAAGAGACCCAGTACTTC,CATSSRTQTQETQYF
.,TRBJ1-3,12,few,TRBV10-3,TGTGCCATCAGCACGCTGGGGGACACCATATATTTT,CAISTLGDTIYF
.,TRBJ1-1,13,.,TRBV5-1,TGCGCCAGCAGCTTGTATGGGTACACTGAAGCTTTCTTT,CASSLYGYTEAFF
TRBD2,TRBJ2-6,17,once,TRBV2,TGTGCCAGCATTCGGACTAGCGGGGGCTCTGGGGCCAACGTCCTGACTTTC,CASIRTSGGSGANVLTF
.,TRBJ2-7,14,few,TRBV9,TGTGCCAGCAGCCTACGGGGCGGCCAATACGAGCAGTACTTC,CASSLRGGQYEQYF
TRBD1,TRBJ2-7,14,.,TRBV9,TGTGCCAGCAGCGCCGGACAGGCCACCTACGAGCAGTACTTC,CASSAGQATYEQYF